The 20 T cell receptor beta chains below all came from one sample that was sequenced in a study of long-term antiretroviral therapy in people with HIV (dated by TCRdb to between 2021 and 2022). Sequencing of the TRB variable region was done with the immunoSEQ hsTCRB v3.0 assay at survey level resolution. Drawn from immuneACCESS, this table holds only the in-frame rearrangements with V and J called that TCRdb kept. Clones are partly lost; checked studies trace under half to an unresolved V gene and leave the rest unexplained. The sample contains 15,000 to 20,000 clones, roughly 80% of them found a single time. 10% to 11% of the sample comes from the top ten. The input for sequencing was unsorted PBMCs, taken 2.3 years after starting antiretroviral therapy. All receptors come from a woman aged 35 to 49 with HIV.

This clone is large by share. V is TRBV5-5 and J is TRBJ2-7; D gene unclear. The CDR3 runs to 14 residues. The germline V gene encodes CDR1 SGHKS and CDR2 YYEKEE (reference sequence). The germline V and J ends were trimmed by 0 bases and 2 bases, with 9 bases remaining between them. CDR3 bases: TGTGCCAGCAGCTTGGGAAGCCGCCCCTACGAGCAGTACTTC. Protein: CASSLGSRPYEQYF.

The chain is built from TRBV5-8 and TRBJ2-1; possible D gene TRBD2, 5 bases. The germline gives CDR1 SGHTS, CDR2 YDEGEE. The ends were cut back, 0 bases at V and 8 bases at J, with 6 bases in the middle. The CDR3 loop spans 12 amino acids. The CDR3 DNA reads TGTGCCAGCAGCTTGGGTAGCGATGAGCAGTTCTTC. Translation gives CASSLGSDEQFF.

This clone was counted between two and nine times. This chain uses TRBV25-1 with TRBJ1-5; D gene uncertain. The CDR3 covers 13 residues. The V and J ends lost 3 bases and 0 bases respectively, with 3 bases between them. The germline V gene encodes CDR1 MGHDK and CDR2 SYGVNS. The CDR3 sequence is CASSDFSNQPQHF. CDR3 in DNA: TGTGCCAGCAGTGATTTTAGCAATCAGCCCCAGCATTTT.

The V call is TRBV10-2, the J call TRBJ1-2; 9 positions agree with TRBD1. With 4 bases clipped from V and 4 bases from J, the junction kept 7 bases outside the gene matches. The CDR3 has 15 residues. The germline gives CDR1 WSHSY, CDR2 SAAADI. The CDR3 here is CASSGGTGIGYGYTF. In nucleotides, the CDR3 is TGCGCCAGCAGTGGCGGGACAGGGATTGGCTATGGCTACACCTTC.

The chain joins TRBV2 to TRBJ1-1, with D possibly TRBD1 on 6 matching bases. The CDR3 sequence is 12 residues long. V lost 6 bases and J lost 8, with 13 bases in between. Germline V gene data show CDR1 as SNHLY and CDR2 as FYNNEI. CDR3 coding DNA: TGTGCCAGCAGGAACCCCGGGACAGAAGCTTTCTTT. Its translation: CASRNPGTEAFF.

This chain uses TRBV20-1 with TRBJ2-1, with a possible D match to TRBD2 (6 bases). This CDR3 spans 11 amino acids. The V gene lost 7 bases and the J gene lost 7 bases, with 11 bases spanning the gap. Germline CDR1 is DFQATT and CDR2 is SNEGSKA (reference sequence). The CDR3 loop is CSGRGVNEQFF. The CDR3 nucleotides are TGCAGTGGGCGGGGAGTGAATGAGCAGTTCTTC.

The rearrangement links TRBV14 to TRBJ1-2; D is unclear. Germline values: CDR1 SGHDN, CDR2 FVKESK. This CDR3 region has 15 residues. Trimming removed 1 base at V and 2 bases at J, with 11 bases between. CDR3 coding DNA: TGTGCCAGCAGCCAAGGGGCCAGCCTGAACTATGGCTACACCTTC. Translated, it gives CASSQGASLNYGYTF.

The rearrangement links TRBV5-4 to TRBJ2-1; no firm D call. V gave up 1 base and J gave up 8 bases, with 19 bases separating them. This CDR3 has 16 residues. CDR1 is SGHNT and CDR2 is YYREEE in the germline V gene (reference sequence). The CDR3 loop is CASSLSSGSLIDEQFF. CDR3 in DNA: TGTGCCAGCAGCTTGTCGTCGGGCAGCCTAATCGATGAGCAGTTCTTC.

The chain has TRBV10-3 and TRBJ1-1; a weak D match, TRBD1 (6 bases). This CDR3 has 14 residues. V shed 7 bases and J shed 3 bases, with 15 bases lying between them. Per the germline V gene, CDR1 is ENHRY and CDR2 is SYGVKD. The CDR3: CAIKQLGGDTEAFF. For the CDR3, the DNA is TGTGCCATCAAGCAGTTAGGGGGGGACACTGAAGCTTTCTTT.

This chain connects TRBV19 to TRBJ1-4, with D uncertain. Trimming pared 2 bases from V and 4 bases from J, leaving 8 bases between. The V gene's germline CDR1 is LNHDA and CDR2 SQIVND (reference sequence). The CDR3 has 14 amino acids. Here the CDR3 reads CASSITEINEKLFF. In DNA form, the CDR3 reads TGTGCCAGTAGTATAACCGAGATTAATGAAAAACTGTTTTTT. The entire variable domain, with the rest obtained from reference TRBV19 and TRBJ1-4, is as follows: DGGITQSPKYLFRKEGQNVTLSCEQNLNHDAMYWYRQDPGQGLRLIYYSQIVNDFQKGDIAEGYSVSREKKESFPLTVTSAQKNPTAFYLCASSITEINEKLFFGSGTQLSVL.

This sequence joins TRBV7-2 and TRBJ2-5, with D perhaps matching TRBD2 (6 bases). Germline CDR1 and CDR2: SGHTA and FQGNSA. The V end was cut by 5 bases, the J end by 4 bases, with 14 bases between. CDR3 length: 14 amino acids. CDR3 sequence reads: CASSGREISETQYF. CDR3 sequence (DNA): TGTGCCAGCAGCGGACGGGAGATTTCAGAGACCCAGTACTTC.

This clone was observed a handful of times. CDR3 residues: CASSLTGGRDNSPLHF. CDR3 DNA: TGCGCCAGCAGCCTAACAGGGGGCCGGGATAATTCACCCCTCCACTTT. The chain employs TRBV5-1 and TRBJ1-6; TRBD1 agrees at 9 bases. Trimming removed 4 bases from V and 5 bases from J; junction bases left unmatched: 7. The germline CDR1 and CDR2 sequences are SGHRS and YFSETQ. The CDR3 consists of 16 residues.

V and J are TRBV5-1 and TRBJ2-7; TRBD1 aligns across 7 bases. The CDR3 spans 14 residues. In germline, CDR1 is SGHRS, CDR2 YFSETQ. Unmatched junction bases numbered 8, after V lost 6 bases and J lost 2 bases. In nucleotides, the CDR3 is TGCGCCAGCACTTTGGGGGACAGAGCCTACGAGCAGTACTTC. This translates into CASTLGDRAYEQYF.

The rearrangement joins TRBV7-9 to TRBJ1-5; weak D call: TRBD1 (5 bases). V was trimmed by 7 bases and J by 2 bases, leaving 12 bases between them. This CDR3 is 14 amino acids long. CDR1 and CDR2 from the germline V gene are SEHNR and FQNEAQ (reference sequence). As DNA, the CDR3 is TGTGCCAGCAACGAGGGGTATGGCAATCAGCCCCAGCATTTT. This gives the protein CASNEGYGNQPQHF.

The genes are TRBV27 and TRBJ2-3, with a tentative D call TRBD1 (5 bases). Germline CDR1 MNHEY, CDR2 SMNVEV (reference sequence). CDR3 size: 12 residues. Trimming pared 2 bases from V and 5 bases from J, leaving 5 bases between. This CDR3 reads CASSLRGDTQYF. DNA of the CDR3: TGTGCCAGCAGTTTAAGGGGAGATACGCAGTATTTT.

The rearrangement links TRBV5-1 to TRBJ1-1, with 9 positions matching TRBD1. This CDR3 has 15 amino acids. The ends lost 3 bases at V and 6 bases at J; junction bases unmatched: 9. The V gene's germline CDR1 is SGHRS and CDR2 YFSETQ. DNA for the CDR3: TGCGCCAGCAGCTGGGAGGGGAGGACAGGGGCTGAAGCTTTCTTT. Protein: CASSWEGRTGAEAFF. Complete variable domain (other parts from reference TRBV5-1 and TRBJ1-1): KAGVTQTPRYLIKTRGQQVTLSCSPISGHRSVSWYQQTPGQGLQFLFEYFSETQRNKGNFPGRFSGRQFSNSRSEMNVSTLELGDSALYLCASSWEGRTGAEAFFGQGTRLTVV.

This clone was detected only a few times. The chain combines TRBV29-1 with TRBJ2-7; the D gene is possibly TRBD1 (6 bases). Germline V CDR1 and CDR2: SQVTM, ANQGSEA. This CDR3 region has 15 residues. Trimming cost V 7 bases and J 6 bases, with 25 bases left between them. Here the CDR3 DNA reads TGCAGCGCCTATAGTACAACAGGGAACCCTAGCGAGCAGTACTTC. Translation: CSAYSTTGNPSEQYF.

This clone was recorded once. The chain links TRBV5-4 to TRBJ2-7; no clear D. This CDR3 contains 15 residues. Trimming pared 0 bases from V and 0 bases from J, leaving 10 bases between. The germline V gene encodes CDR1 SGHNT and CDR2 YYREEE (reference sequence). The CDR3 nucleotides are TGTGCCAGCAGCTTGGGCTCACTGGGCTCCTACGAGCAGTACTTC. It encodes CASSLGSLGSYEQYF.

V usage is TRBV5-1 and J usage is TRBJ2-2; 7 bases align to TRBD1. The J segment lost 3 bases and the V segment lost 6 bases, leaving 8 bases of the junction unmatched. The CDR3 is 15 amino acids. Germline values: CDR1 SGHRS, CDR2 YFSETQ. CDR3 loop: CASTGTTGDTGELFF. The CDR3 coding sequence is TGCGCCAGCACAGGGACAACAGGGGACACCGGGGAGCTGTTTTTT.

This chain uses TRBV7-8 with TRBJ2-5, with 8 bases that match TRBD1. Germline lookup yields CDR1 SGHVS and CDR2 FQNEAQ. With 4 bases clipped from V and 5 bases from J, the junction kept 12 bases outside the gene matches. The CDR3 sequence is 16 residues long. CDR3 sequence (DNA): TGTGCCAGCAGCTCCTGGGGACAGGAAGGGGAGGAGACCCAGTACTTC. Translation: CASSSWGQEGEETQYF.